Sequencing of this TCR beta chain was carried out in a study of cytomegalovirus exposure and HLA in healthy donors. This CDR3 contains 17 residues. Trimming shortened V by 1 base and J by 4 bases, and 20 bases separated the two germline ends. In germline, CDR1 is MGHRA, CDR2 YSYEKL. Amplification used 60 Vbeta primers and 13 Jbeta primers. Sequencing used immunoSEQ multiplex PCR; TCRdb keeps in-frame clones, though not all of them. The sample holds fewer than 150,000 clones; 70% to 80% are singletons and the top ten take approximately 8.2%. Broader study findings: In a later analysis, TCR beta V- and J-gene trimming showed a link to a missense DCLRE1C variant. Later on, an analysis tied 15,000 to 20,000 TCR beta sequences to HLA alleles at 0.05 false discovery rate. Near-uniform donor sequencing depth was presumed by presence/absence analyses. Later examination showed HLA-associated TCR beta chains had greater clonal expansion than equally common others.

Comments on this clone: Its antigen is not identified.

The TCR was taken from a middle-aged woman in good health and CMV-seropositive. The sample comprised PBMCs. The V call is TRBV4-1, the J call TRBJ2-7; tentative D call: TRBD2 (6 bases). CDR3 sequence (DNA): TGCGCCAGCAGCCAAGCCTTCCGGGCGGGGAGCCGATACGAGCAGTACTTC. Protein: CASSQAFRAGSRYEQYF.